These 18 T cell receptor beta chains originate from one sample sequenced in a study of blood T cell repertoires in COVID-19. Data came from immunoSEQ multiplex PCR; TCRdb stores just in-frame clones and leaves some out. The data show approximately 110,000 clones, around 70% seen once. Sequenced: peripheral blood. Receptor source: a man of 80 years or more with COVID-19, enrolled during active disease.

CDR3 protein: CASSYSSLAGGEQYF. DNA for the CDR3: TGTGCCAGCAGTTACAGCTCTCTAGCGGGGGGCGAGCAGTACTTC. The chain combines TRBV6-5 with TRBJ2-7; 11 bases are a match to TRBD2. V lost 2 bases to trimming and J lost 6 bases; unmatched junction nucleotides: 6. Germline CDR1 reads MNHEY; CDR2 reads SVGAGI. This CDR3 region has 15 residues.

The J gene is TRBJ2-7, the V gene TRBV5-4; the D is unclear. The length of the CDR3 is 12 residues. Between the trimmed V and J ends, which lost 2 bases and 3 bases, there was a span of 6 bases. CDR1 SGHNT and CDR2 YYREEE come from the germline V gene (reference sequence). CDR3 sequence: CASSFPGYEQYF. The CDR3 DNA sequence: TGTGCCAGCAGCTTTCCGGGCTACGAGCAGTACTTC.

This clone was detected only a few times. The chain carries TRBV5-1 and TRBJ2-3; TRBD2 might be the D (5 bases). V was pared by 4 bases and J by 1 base, with 10 bases between. Germline values: CDR1 SGHRS, CDR2 YFSETQ. This CDR3 has 14 amino acids. The DNA for the CDR3 is TGCGCCAGCAGCGATCCCGGGGGCACAGATACGCAGTATTTT. The encoded protein is CASSDPGGTDTQYF. The complete variable domain, with remaining parts taken from reference TRBV5-1 and TRBJ2-3, reads KAGVTQTPRYLIKTRGQQVTLSCSPISGHRSVSWYQQTPGQGLQFLFEYFSETQRNKGNFPGRFSGRQFSNSRSEMNVSTLELGDSALYLCASSDPGGTDTQYFGPGTRLTVL.

This sequence joins TRBV24-1 and TRBJ2-2; D uncertain. The germline CDR1 and CDR2 sequences are KGHDR and SFDVKD. This CDR3 region has 13 residues. With 9 bases removed from V and 8 bases from J, the gap between germline ends came to 15 bases. CDR3 nucleotides: TGTGCCACCGCCGGCTTATCCAGGGGGGAGCTGTTTTTT. Translated, it gives CATAGLSRGELFF.

This clone turned up a few times. The rearrangement uses TRBV11-3 and TRBJ1-1, with D tentatively TRBD1 (6 bases). The V gene lost 5 bases and the J gene lost 1 base, with 11 bases spanning the gap. The germline V gene encodes CDR1 SGHNT and CDR2 YENEEA. The CDR3 extends over 14 amino acids. The CDR3 coding sequence is TGTGCCAGCAGCCTCGGACAGACGAACACTGAAGCTTTCTTT. It encodes CASSLGQTNTEAFF.

This chain links TRBV28 with TRBJ2-2, with 11 bases matching TRBD1. The CDR3 has 16 residues. The germline gives CDR1 MDHEN, CDR2 SYDVKM. The V segment lost 4 bases and the J segment 2 bases; nucleotides outside the gene matches: 3. The CDR3: CASSSWTGGNTGELFF. The CDR3 DNA follows: TGTGCCAGCAGTTCCTGGACAGGGGGCAACACCGGGGAGCTGTTTTTT.

The chain employs TRBV5-1 and TRBJ2-2; TRBD2 matches at 11 bases. This CDR3 contains 16 residues. Trimming at V came to 0 bases and at J to 5 bases, leaving 3 bases not matched to a gene. Germline CDR1 and CDR2: SGHRS and YFSETQ. In nucleotides, the CDR3 is TGCGCCAGCAGCTTGGGGCTAGCGGGAGGTACCGGGGAGCTGTTTTTT. Amino acid sequence: CASSLGLAGGTGELFF.

V and J are TRBV2 and TRBJ2-4; 8 bases are a match to TRBD2. V was clipped by 5 bases and J by 7 bases; unmatched bases: 10. This CDR3 contains 15 residues. Germline CDR1 SNHLY, CDR2 FYNNEI. CDR3 nucleotide sequence: TGTGCCAGCAGTTTACTAGCGGCCACCGGGAACATTCAGTACTTC. Translation: CASSLLAATGNIQYF. Based on the CDR3 plus reference TRBV2 and TRBJ2-4, the full variable domain is EPEVTQTPSHQVTQMGQEVILRCVPISNHLYFYWYRQILGQKVEFLVSFYNNEISEKSEIFDDQFSVERPDGSNFTLKIRSTKLEDSAMYFCASSLLAATGNIQYFGAGTRLSVL.

This chain links TRBV7-3 with TRBJ1-1; no clear D gene. Trimming took off 2 bases at V and 1 base at J, with 8 bases between the two ends. The CDR3 loop spans 14 amino acids. Germline V CDR1 and CDR2: SGHTA, FQGTGA. CDR3 sequence reads: CASSLEHRNTEAFF. The CDR3 DNA sequence: TGTGCCAGCAGCTTAGAGCACCGGAACACTGAAGCTTTCTTT.

The chain employs TRBV18 and TRBJ2-2, with D possibly matching TRBD2 (5 bases). Germline V lookup: CDR1 KGHSH, CDR2 LQKENI. CDR3 length: 14 residues. The ends were cut back, 6 bases at V and 5 bases at J, with 13 bases in the middle. The CDR3 DNA sequence: TGTGCCAGCTCCTCCAATAGCGCTACCGGGGAGCTGTTTTTT. As protein: CASSSNSATGELFF. Variable domain in full (rest from reference TRBV18 and TRBJ2-2): NAGVMQNPRHLVRRRGQEARLRCSPMKGHSHVYWYRQLPEEGLKFMVYLQKENIIDESGMPKERFSAEFPKEGPSILRIQQVVRGDSAAYFCASSSNSATGELFFGEGSRLTVL.

The rearrangement joins TRBV5-1 to TRBJ2-5; 7 bases agree with TRBD2. CDR1 and CDR2 (germline): SGHRS, YFSETQ. The CDR3 has 13 amino acids. Losses at the gene ends were 1 base for V and 5 bases for J; bases not matched to a gene: 2. The CDR3 region is CASSLRAGETQYF. As DNA, the CDR3 is TGCGCCAGCAGCTTGCGAGCGGGGGAGACCCAGTACTTC.

The chain recombines TRBV6-5 with TRBJ1-5; no clear D. The CDR3 is 13 amino acids. CDR1 is MNHEY and CDR2 is SVGAGI in the germline V gene. V dropped 6 bases and J dropped 4 bases, with 10 bases sitting between them. The CDR3 DNA sequence: TGTGCCAGCAGACAGCCAGCTAATCAGCCCCAGCATTTT. This encodes CASRQPANQPQHF.

The chain carries TRBV20-1 and TRBJ2-7; no definite D call. Germline assignment: CDR1 DFQATT and CDR2 SNEGSKA (reference sequence). Trimming shortened V by 4 bases and J by 3 bases, and 4 bases separated the two germline ends. The CDR3 has 10 residues. The CDR3: CSANNYEQYF. CDR3 DNA: TGCAGTGCTAACAACTACGAGCAGTACTTC.

The genes are TRBV10-3 and TRBJ1-4, with D possibly TRBD1 on 5 matching bases. V dropped 8 bases and J dropped 0 bases, with 7 bases sitting between them. The CDR3 is made up of 13 amino acids. Germline lookup yields CDR1 ENHRY and CDR2 SYGVKD. Here the CDR3 reads CAIGGTTNEKLFF. DNA of the CDR3: TGTGCCATCGGGGGGACAACTAATGAAAAACTGTTTTTT.

The chain couples TRBV7-2 to TRBJ2-1; 7 nucleotides agree with TRBD1. Germline V CDR1 and CDR2: SGHTA, FQGNSA. There are 12 residues in the CDR3. V shed 5 bases, J shed 12 bases, and the junction held 7 bases outside the gene matches. Here the CDR3 reads CASSRTPGGQFF. CDR3 coding DNA: TGTGCCAGCAGCCGGACCCCAGGGGGGCAGTTCTTC.

CDR3: CASSDSPRDRATDTQYF. The CDR3 DNA reads TGTGCCAGCAGCGACTCTCCCCGGGACAGAGCCACAGATACGCAGTATTTT. The chain recombines TRBV7-9 with TRBJ2-3, with 7 positions matching TRBD1. CDR3 length equals 17 residues. Germline loops: CDR1 SEHNR, CDR2 FQNEAQ (reference sequence). Unmatched junction bases numbered 13, after V lost 5 bases and J lost 2 bases.

The chain recombines TRBV7-9 with TRBJ2-3, with D tentatively TRBD2 (6 bases). Germline V gene data show CDR1 as SEHNR and CDR2 as FQNEAQ (reference sequence). The V and J ends lost 4 bases and 0 bases respectively, with 14 bases between them. CDR3 length: 16 residues. CDR3 coding DNA: TGTGCCAGCAGCTCACTACAGACTAGTAGCACAGATACGCAGTATTTT. It codes for CASSSLQTSSTDTQYF.

This chain joins TRBV11-2 and TRBJ2-1; the D gene is possibly TRBD2 (5 bases). The CDR3 is made up of 19 amino acids. Per germline, CDR1 SGHAT and CDR2 FQNNGV. The ends were cut back, 7 bases at V and 8 bases at J, with 33 bases in the middle. Here the CDR3 DNA reads TGTGCCAGCACCCCACTGGTGAGACTAAGGCCCACAGATTTGGATGAGCAGTTCTTC. Amino acid sequence: CASTPLVRLRPTDLDEQFF.